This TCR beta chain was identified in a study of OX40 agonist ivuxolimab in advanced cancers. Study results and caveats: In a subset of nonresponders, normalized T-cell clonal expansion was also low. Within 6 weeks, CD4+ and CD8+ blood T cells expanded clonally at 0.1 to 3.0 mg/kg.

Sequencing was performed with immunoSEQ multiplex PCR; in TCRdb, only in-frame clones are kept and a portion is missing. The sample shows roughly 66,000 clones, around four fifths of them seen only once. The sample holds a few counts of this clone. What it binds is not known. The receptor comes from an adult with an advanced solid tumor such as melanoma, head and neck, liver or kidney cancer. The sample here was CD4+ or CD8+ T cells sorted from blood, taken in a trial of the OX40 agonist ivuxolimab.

CDR3 bases: TGTGCCACCAGCTCTAGCGGGAGGGCCTACGAGCAGTACTTC. Its protein is CATSSSGRAYEQYF. V is TRBV15 and J is TRBJ2-7, with 12 bases fitting TRBD2. The CDR3 totals 14 residues. In germline, CDR1 is LNHNV, CDR2 YYDKDF (reference sequence). V lost 5 bases, J lost 2 bases, and 1 base stayed unmatched.